This T cell receptor beta chain came from a study of T-cell reconstitution after alpha-beta-depleted transplantation in children. This CDR3 has 14 residues. V dropped 1 base and J dropped 4 bases, with 13 bases sitting between them. The germline CDR1 and CDR2 sequences are SQVTM and ANQGSEA. Unique molecular identifiers were incorporated during preparation of the TCRbeta library. TCRdb itself ran the PCR reads through MiXCR, one entry per CDR3 protein. The table includes roughly 570,000 distinct CDR3 sequences, about a quarter detected once. Study-level results: By one year post-transplant, T-cell counts and diversity largely arose from T cells that were newly produced.

This clonotype has only a few counts. Its antigen is still unknown. Sequencing was performed on PBMCs, taken before TCRalphabeta/CD19-depleted stem cell transplant. The TCR sequence derives from a boy younger than two with Wiskott-Aldrich syndrome, due to receive a stem cell transplant. V usage is TRBV29-1 and J usage is TRBJ2-5; tentatively, D is TRBD1 (5 bases). CDR3 region: CSVEGALRGETQYF. CDR3 DNA: TGCAGCGTTGAAGGCGCTTTAAGGGGAGAGACCCAGTACTTC.